This record concerns one T cell receptor (beta chain) sequence. Antigen specificity is unknown. These data belong to a study of cytomegalovirus exposure and HLA in healthy donors. Study conclusions and caveats: It was confirmed in vitro that a few of the CMV-associated chains were specific for CMV antigens. Altogether, 150 to 200 TCR beta chains were recorded as cytomegalovirus-associated.

Method: immunoSEQ multiplex PCR; TCRdb's copy keeps in-frame clones and lacks some. In the table there are 250,000 to 400,000 clones, around 90% of which are singletons. The sequence was collected from a man aged 30-40 years in good health and CMV-seronegative. Specimen: PBMCs.

DNA of the CDR3: TGTGCCAGCAGCGCCGGGGGGTGGACAGATACGCAGTATTTT. It specifies CASSAGGWTDTQYF. The chain combines TRBV7-9 with TRBJ2-3, with 7 positions matching TRBD2. The CDR3 extends over 14 amino acids. Germline values: CDR1 SEHNR, CDR2 FQNEAQ (reference sequence). With 5 bases clipped from V and 3 bases from J, the junction kept 5 bases outside the gene matches.